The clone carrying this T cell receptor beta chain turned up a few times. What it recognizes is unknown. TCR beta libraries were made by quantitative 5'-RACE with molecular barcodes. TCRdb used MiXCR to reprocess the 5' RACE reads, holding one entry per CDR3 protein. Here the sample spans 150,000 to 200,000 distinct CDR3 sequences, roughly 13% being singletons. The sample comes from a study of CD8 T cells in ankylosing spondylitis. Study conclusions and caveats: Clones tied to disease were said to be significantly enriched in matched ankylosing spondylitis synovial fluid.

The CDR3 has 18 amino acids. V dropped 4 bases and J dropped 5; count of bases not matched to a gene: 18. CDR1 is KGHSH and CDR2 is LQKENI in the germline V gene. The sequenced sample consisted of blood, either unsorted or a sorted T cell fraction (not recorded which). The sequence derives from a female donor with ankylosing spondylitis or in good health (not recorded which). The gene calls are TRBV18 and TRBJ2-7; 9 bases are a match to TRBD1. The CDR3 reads CASSLRPGQGSWWDEQYF. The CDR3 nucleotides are TGTGCCAGCTCACTACGACCGGGACAGGGTTCTTGGTGGGACGAGCAGTACTTC.